These 7 T cell receptor beta chains were sequenced from one sample in a study of blood T cell repertoires in COVID-19. Sequencing was performed with immunoSEQ multiplex PCR; in TCRdb, only in-frame clones are kept and a portion is missing. The profile covers hundreds of thousands of clones, with 88% appearing a single time and 1% taken by the ten largest. The sample comprised PBMCs or T cells enriched from blood (not recorded which). The receptors were gathered from a woman in her 30s who had recovered from COVID-19.

This chain uses TRBV7-3 with TRBJ2-1, with 11 bases that match TRBD2. Unmatched junction bases numbered 1, after V lost 5 bases and J lost 4 bases. The CDR3 is made up of 14 amino acids. Germline V gene data show CDR1 as SGHTA and CDR2 as FQGTGA. The CDR3 DNA reads as TGTGCCAGCAGCAGACTAGCGGGATACAATGAGCAGTTCTTC. Its protein is CASSRLAGYNEQFF.

This chain joins TRBV6-5 and TRBJ1-5, with a weak D call TRBD1 (6 bases). V was cut by 7 bases and J by 9 bases, with 22 bases left in between. CDR1 is MNHEY and CDR2 is SVGAGI in the germline V gene. This CDR3 spans 15 amino acids. CDR3 loop: CASKKTQGATAPQHF. The DNA for the CDR3 is TGTGCCAGCAAAAAAACACAGGGAGCCACGGCGCCCCAGCATTTT.

This chain links TRBV7-3 with TRBJ2-2; 10 bases match TRBD1. The CDR3 is 17 amino acids. The germline V gene encodes CDR1 SGHTA and CDR2 FQGTGA. Germline trimming cut 2 bases from V and 3 bases from J; bases unmatched to any gene: 6. The CDR3: CASSLDVGQGYTGELFF. The CDR3 bases are TGTGCCAGCAGCTTAGATGTGGGACAGGGGTACACCGGGGAGCTGTTTTTT.

The V gene is TRBV30, the J gene TRBJ2-7; the match to TRBD1 covers 8 bases. The CDR3 length is 15 residues. Germline values: CDR1 GTSNPN, CDR2 SVGIG (reference sequence). V shed 4 bases, J shed 4 bases, and the junction held 12 bases outside the gene matches. CDR3 residues: CAWTPWGTGGYEQYF. DNA of the CDR3: TGTGCCTGGACTCCCTGGGGGACAGGAGGTTACGAGCAGTACTTC.

The gene calls are TRBV19 and TRBJ2-1; TRBD2 might be the D (5 bases). V lost 7 bases and J lost 7, with 17 bases in between. The length of the CDR3 is 14 residues. Germline assignment: CDR1 LNHDA and CDR2 SQIVND (reference sequence). In nucleotides, the CDR3 is TGTGCCAGTAAATCGCCGGGGAATCGGAATGAGCAGTTCTTC. Residues: CASKSPGNRNEQFF.

CDR3 nucleotide sequence: TGTGCCAGCAGTTTATGGGGACAGGGACAAGAGACCCAGTACTTC. It translates to CASSLWGQGQETQYF. The gene calls are TRBV28 and TRBJ2-5; 9 bases fit TRBD1. The germline gives CDR1 MDHEN, CDR2 SYDVKM. V gave up 0 bases and J gave up 2 bases; unmatched junction bases: 1. This CDR3 has 15 residues.

A single count supports this clone. The V and J genes are TRBV5-4 and TRBJ2-7, with D maybe TRBD2 (6 bases). In germline, CDR1 is SGHNT, CDR2 YYREEE (reference sequence). V lost 5 bases to trimming and J lost 4 bases, with 25 bases between them. CDR3 size: 17 residues. For the CDR3, the DNA is TGTGCCAGCAGGCGCACCCCCCCCGACAGCGCGGGGTACGAGCAGTACTTC. Its translation is CASRRTPPDSAGYEQYF.